Presented here are 19 T cell receptor beta chains from one specimen sequenced in a study of OX40 agonist ivuxolimab in advanced cancers. Data came from immunoSEQ multiplex PCR; TCRdb stores just in-frame clones and leaves some out. The sample has over 70,000 clones; approximately 90% are singletons. Specimen: CD4+ or CD8+ T cells sorted from blood, collected in a trial of the OX40 agonist ivuxolimab. These receptor sequences come from an adult with an advanced solid tumor such as melanoma, head and neck, liver or kidney cancer.

CDR3 nucleotides: TGTGCCAGCAGCGTTTTCTTCGGGGGTAACACCGGGGAGCTGTTTTTT. Protein sequence: CASSVFFGGNTGELFF. The V gene is TRBV9, the J gene TRBJ2-2; D possibly corresponds to TRBD2 (6 bases). V was clipped by 2 bases and J by 2 bases, with 13 bases between them. Germline CDR1 SGDLS, CDR2 YYNGEE. There are 16 residues in the CDR3.

This chain connects TRBV5-5 to TRBJ1-3; D gene ambiguous. Looked up from germline, CDR1 is SGHKS and CDR2 is YYEKEE (reference sequence). There are 12 residues in the CDR3. V was shortened by 0 bases and J by 8 bases, with 6 bases between the two germline ends. CDR3 bases: TGTGCCAGCAGCTTGGTTCTTGACACCATATATTTT. It specifies CASSLVLDTIYF.

The sample holds one count of this clone. The chain's CDR3 is CASSEGTHYGYTF. CDR3 DNA: TGTGCCAGCAGTGAGGGGACACACTATGGCTACACCTTC. This chain uses TRBV6-1 with TRBJ1-2, with D perhaps TRBD1 (6 bases). This CDR3 contains 13 residues. The V end lost 3 bases, the J end lost 3 bases, and 8 bases lay between the germline ends. Germline CDR1 is MNHNS and CDR2 is SASEGT.

V gene TRBV1 combines with J gene TRBJ1-1. TRBV1 is designated a pseudogene. This CDR3 has 10 residues. The CDR3 DNA reads as TGCACCAGCAGCCAGGACCTGGCTTTCTTT. Amino acids: CTSSQDLAFF.

Comment on this clone: This same CDR3 is encoded by further DNA sequences in the sample. The chain carries TRBV18 and TRBJ1-1; D is undetermined. Deletions cut 3 bases from V and 2 bases from J, with 7 bases between. The CDR3 has 13 residues. Germline CDR1 reads KGHSH; CDR2 reads LQKENI. The CDR3 DNA reads TGTGCCAGCTCACCCCCAGTAAACACTGAAGCTTTCTTT. It yields the protein CASSPPVNTEAFF.

The chain is built from TRBV11-2 and TRBJ1-1; unclear D gene. V was cut by 7 bases and J by 5 bases, with 14 bases left in between. The germline CDR1 and CDR2 sequences are SGHAT and FQNNGV. There are 13 residues in the CDR3. DNA of the CDR3: TGTGCCAGCAACCCCGTCGGAGGGACTGAAGCTTTCTTT. It translates to CASNPVGGTEAFF.

The rearrangement uses TRBV5-8 and TRBJ2-3; D is perhaps TRBD2 (5 bases). Trimming took 0 bases from V and 0 from J, leaving 11 bases between them. The CDR3 sequence is 16 residues long. Germline assignment: CDR1 SGHTS and CDR2 YDEGEE. This CDR3 is CASSLEPPGSTDTQYF. The CDR3 nucleotides read TGTGCCAGCAGCTTGGAACCACCGGGAAGCACAGATACGCAGTATTTT.

The chain is built from TRBV7-8 and TRBJ1-3; D unclear. CDR1 and CDR2 (germline): SGHVS, FQNEAQ. V lost 0 bases and J 0 bases, leaving 6 bases between the germline ends. The CDR3 has 15 residues. Written as DNA, the CDR3 is TGTGCCAGCAGCTTAGCCGCGGACTCTGGAAACACCATATATTTT. It encodes CASSLAADSGNTIYF.

The chain recombines TRBV7-9 with TRBJ1-3; no definite D call. The CDR3 sequence is 13 residues long. Between the trimmed V and J ends, which lost 5 bases and 4 bases, there was a span of 9 bases. Per germline, CDR1 SEHNR and CDR2 FQNEAQ (reference sequence). The CDR3 is CASSVETGNTIYF. In DNA, the CDR3 is TGTGCCAGCAGCGTCGAAACAGGAAACACCATATATTTT.

This chain joins TRBV21-1 and TRBJ1-1. TRBV21-1 has pseudogene status. The length of the CDR3 is 16 residues. For the CDR3, the DNA is TGTGCCAGCAGCAAAAAGGCCAGGCGTTCGGGTACTGAAGCTTTCTTT. This codes for CASSKKARRSGTEAFF.

V and J are TRBV11-3 and TRBJ1-1; TRBD1 aligns across 7 bases. From germline, CDR1 is SGHNT and CDR2 YENEEA. CDR3 length: 15 residues. V gave up 5 bases and J gave up 4 bases; unmatched junction bases: 10. The CDR3 bases are TGTGCCAGCAGCATACGACAGGGTTGGGGCACTGAAGCTTTCTTT. Translating it yields CASSIRQGWGTEAFF. Looking up the rest from reference TRBV11-3 and TRBJ1-1 gives the full variable domain: EAGVVQSPRYKIIEKKQPVAFWCNPISGHNTLYWYLQNLGQGPELLIRYENEEAVDDSQLPKDRFSAERLKGVDSTLKIQPAELGDSAVYLCASSIRQGWGTEAFFGQGTRLTVV.

The chain employs TRBV11-2 and TRBJ1-5, with D uncertain. Trimming took 0 bases from V and 9 from J, leaving 15 bases between them. CDR1 and CDR2 from the germline V gene are SGHAT and FQNNGV. This CDR3 comprises 15 residues. CDR3 bases: TGTGCCAGCAGCTTAGATAGGGCGCGCTTAGGGCCCCAGCATTTT. Its protein is CASSLDRARLGPQHF.

This clone has just a few counts. The gene calls are TRBV6-6 and TRBJ1-5; TRBD1 aligns across 7 bases. Trimming removed 6 bases from V and 2 bases from J; junction bases left unmatched: 10. Germline values: CDR1 MNHNY, CDR2 SVGAGI (reference sequence). This CDR3 contains 16 residues. CDR3 region: CASRPTRGPRNQPQHF. DNA for the CDR3: TGTGCCAGCAGACCAACAAGGGGGCCGCGCAATCAGCCCCAGCATTTT.

This chain connects TRBV5-1 to TRBJ2-1; 9 bases map to TRBD1. The V segment lost 0 bases and the J segment 8 bases; nucleotides outside the gene matches: 6. The CDR3 extends over 15 amino acids. Germline values: CDR1 SGHRS, CDR2 YFSETQ. Written as DNA, the CDR3 is TGCGCCAGCAGCTTGGGGACGACAGGGGGGCATGAGCAGTTCTTC. Its protein product is CASSLGTTGGHEQFF.

The chain has TRBV2 and TRBJ2-3, with D possibly being TRBD2 (5 bases). The CDR3 totals 14 residues. CDR1 and CDR2 (germline): SNHLY, FYNNEI. The V end was cut by 6 bases, the J end by 5 bases, with 15 bases between. The CDR3: CASSARGGLDTQYF. The CDR3 region has the DNA TGTGCCAGCAGCGCCCGAGGCGGACTAGATACGCAGTATTTT.

J is TRBJ2-5 and V is TRBV10-3; perhaps D is TRBD1 or TRBD2 (5 bases each). The CDR3 totals 13 residues. V was cut by 4 bases and J by 0 bases, with 6 bases left in between. Looked up from germline, CDR1 is ENHRY and CDR2 is SYGVKD. The CDR3 nucleotides read TGTGCCATCAGTGTGGGGGACCAAGAGACCCAGTACTTC. Its protein is CAISVGDQETQYF.

The chain carries TRBV13 and TRBJ1-1; a possible D gene is TRBD1 (5 bases). Germline V gives CDR1 PRHDT, CDR2 FYEKMQ (reference sequence). The V end was cut by 4 bases, the J end by 1 base, with 10 bases between. The CDR3 has 14 amino acids. The CDR3 DNA sequence: TGTGCCAGCAGCTGGTGGGACGGGAACACTGAAGCTTTCTTT. Amino acids: CASSWWDGNTEAFF.

The rearrangement joins TRBV6-4 to TRBJ2-2, with D maybe TRBD2 (5 bases). CDR1 is MRHNA, CDR2 SNTAGT, per germline. With 6 bases removed from V and 1 base from J, the gap between germline ends came to 9 bases. This CDR3 is 14 amino acids long. The CDR3 is CASRASWNTGELFF. For the CDR3, the DNA is TGTGCCAGCAGGGCTAGCTGGAACACCGGGGAGCTGTTTTTT.

V usage is TRBV5-1 and J usage is TRBJ2-7; the match to TRBD1 covers 10 bases. CDR3 size: 15 residues. From germline, CDR1 is SGHRS and CDR2 YFSETQ. Trimming at V came to 0 bases and at J to 5 bases, leaving 5 bases not matched to a gene. The CDR3 nucleotides are TGCGCCAGCAGCTTGGGGGGACAGGGGCGGAACGAGCAGTACTTC. As protein: CASSLGGQGRNEQYF.